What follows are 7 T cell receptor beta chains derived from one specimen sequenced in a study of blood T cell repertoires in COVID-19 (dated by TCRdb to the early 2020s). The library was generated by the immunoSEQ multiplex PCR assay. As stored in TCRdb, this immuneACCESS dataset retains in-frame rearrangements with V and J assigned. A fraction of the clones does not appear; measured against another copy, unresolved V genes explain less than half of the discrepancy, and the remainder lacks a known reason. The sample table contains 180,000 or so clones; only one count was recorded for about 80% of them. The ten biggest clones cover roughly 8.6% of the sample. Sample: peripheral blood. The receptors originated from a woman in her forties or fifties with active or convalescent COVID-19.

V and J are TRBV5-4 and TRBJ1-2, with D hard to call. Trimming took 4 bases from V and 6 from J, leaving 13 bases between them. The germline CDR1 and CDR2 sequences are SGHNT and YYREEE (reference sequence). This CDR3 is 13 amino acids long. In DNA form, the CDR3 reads TGTGCCAGCAGCCAGGACTTTACAAATGGCTACACCTTC. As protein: CASSQDFTNGYTF.

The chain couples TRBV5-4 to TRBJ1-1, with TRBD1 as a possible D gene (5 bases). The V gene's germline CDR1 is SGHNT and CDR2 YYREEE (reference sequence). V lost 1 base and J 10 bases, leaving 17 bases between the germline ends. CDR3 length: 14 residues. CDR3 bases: TGTGCCAGCAGCTTGCCCATGGATCCAGGGTTAGCTTTCTTT. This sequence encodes CASSLPMDPGLAFF.

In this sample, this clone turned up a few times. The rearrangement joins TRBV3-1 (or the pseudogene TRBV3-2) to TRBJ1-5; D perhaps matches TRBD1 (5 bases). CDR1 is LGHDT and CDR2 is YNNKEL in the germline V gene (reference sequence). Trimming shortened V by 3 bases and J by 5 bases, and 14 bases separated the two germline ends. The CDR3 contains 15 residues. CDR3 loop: CASSQGRDFHQPQHF. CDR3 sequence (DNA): TGTGCCAGCAGCCAGGGCCGGGACTTTCATCAGCCCCAGCATTTT.

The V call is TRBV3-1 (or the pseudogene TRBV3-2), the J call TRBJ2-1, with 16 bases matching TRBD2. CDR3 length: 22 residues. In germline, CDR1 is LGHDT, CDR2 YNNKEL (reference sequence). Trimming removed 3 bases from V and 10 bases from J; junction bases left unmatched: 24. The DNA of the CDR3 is TGTGCCAGCAGCCACGCTTCGCCGGGACTAGCGGGAGGGCCGGAACCTAATGGGGAGCAGTTCTTC. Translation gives CASSHASPGLAGGPEPNGEQFF.

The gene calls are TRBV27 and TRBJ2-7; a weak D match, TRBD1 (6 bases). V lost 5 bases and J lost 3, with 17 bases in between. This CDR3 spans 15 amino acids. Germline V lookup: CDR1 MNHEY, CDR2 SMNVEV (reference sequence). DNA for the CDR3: TGTGCCAGCAGTCCTACCCGGGACAAATACTACGAGCAGTACTTC. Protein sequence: CASSPTRDKYYEQYF.

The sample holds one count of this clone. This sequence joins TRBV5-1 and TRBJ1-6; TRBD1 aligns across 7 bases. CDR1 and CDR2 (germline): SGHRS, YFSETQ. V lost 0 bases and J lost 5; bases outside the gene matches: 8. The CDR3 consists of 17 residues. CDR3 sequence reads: CASSLVALGQNNSPLHF. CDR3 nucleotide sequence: TGCGCCAGCAGCTTGGTGGCCCTGGGACAGAATAATTCACCCCTCCACTTT. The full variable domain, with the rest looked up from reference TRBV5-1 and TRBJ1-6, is KAGVTQTPRYLIKTRGQQVTLSCSPISGHRSVSWYQQTPGQGLQFLFEYFSETQRNKGNFPGRFSGRQFSNSRSEMNVSTLELGDSALYLCASSLVALGQNNSPLHFGNGTRLTVT.

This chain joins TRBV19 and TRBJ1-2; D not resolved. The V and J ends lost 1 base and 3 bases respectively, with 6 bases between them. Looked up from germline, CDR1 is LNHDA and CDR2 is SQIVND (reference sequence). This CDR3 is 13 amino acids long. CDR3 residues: CASSIGPDYGYTF. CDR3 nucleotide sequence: TGTGCCAGTAGTATAGGCCCGGACTATGGCTACACCTTC.